This TCR beta chain was sequenced in a study of T cells in localized non-small cell lung cancer. General observations from the study: Adjacent lung held a median roughly 50 of the top 100 tumor clones. The greatest T cell clonality was found in uninvolved adjacent lung (higher than in tumor). Patients showing higher blood T cell density tended to see longer overall survival. Only one tumor region was sequenced, so heterogeneity remains possible.

Germline V CDR1 and CDR2: LNHDA, SQIVND (reference sequence). The CDR3 is 15 residues long. J gave up 5 bases and V 7 bases, and 8 bases lay outside the gene matches. With respect to this clone: Its antigen is undetermined.

Sequencing was performed with immunoSEQ multiplex PCR; in TCRdb, only in-frame clones are kept and a portion is missing. Of fewer than 25,000 clones in the sample, 86% were seen once. This specimen consisted of peripheral blood, obtained before any cancer treatment. The sequence was obtained from a woman aged 40-69 years with stage I lung adenocarcinoma. The chain is built from TRBV19 and TRBJ1-6, with 7 bases that match TRBD1. CDR3 protein: CASNGRQGHNSPLHF. CDR3 in DNA: TGTGCCAGTAACGGCCGACAGGGTCATAATTCACCCCTCCACTTT. Full variable domain (remainder filled in from reference TRBV19 and TRBJ1-6): DGGITQSPKYLFRKEGQNVTLSCEQNLNHDAMYWYRQDPGQGLRLIYYSQIVNDFQKGDIAEGYSVSREKKESFPLTVTSAQKNPTAFYLCASNGRQGHNSPLHFGNGTRLTVT.